The 4 T cell receptor beta chains listed next were all sequenced from one sample in a study of T cell repertoires in cytomegalovirus infection. A single record per CDR3 protein comes from TCRdb applying MiXCR to the reads. The sample records around 120,000 distinct CDR3 sequences, approximately 9.2% being singletons. Sequencing was done on a sample of PBMCs. The receptors shown here come from a human donor in good health (CMV status not recorded). Some clones in this sample may be carry-over from other donors' samples.

In its sample, this clonotype was seen many times. The chain combines TRBV2 with TRBJ2-2; D perhaps matches TRBD2 (6 bases). Germline lookup yields CDR1 SNHLY and CDR2 FYNNEI. V lost 9 bases, J lost 3 bases, and 14 bases lay in between. This CDR3 spans 14 amino acids. Written as DNA, the CDR3 is TGTGCCAGTCGTGCGGGGCCTTACACCGGGGAGCTGTTTTTT. It is translated as CASRAGPYTGELFF. Based on the CDR3 plus reference TRBV2 and TRBJ2-2, the full variable domain is EPEVTQTPSHQVTQMGQEVILRCVPISNHLYFYWYRQILGQKVEFLVSFYNNEISEKSEIFDDQFSVERPDGSNFTLKIRSTKLEDSAMYFCASRAGPYTGELFFGEGSRLTVL.

This clonotype has only a few counts. The rearrangement links TRBV5-1 to TRBJ2-7; D tentatively reads TRBD1 or TRBD2 (6 bases each). Per germline, CDR1 SGHRS and CDR2 YFSETQ. The CDR3 covers 14 residues. The V end lost 0 bases, the J end lost 3 bases, and 10 bases lay between the germline ends. The CDR3 spells CASSLEGGGYEQYF. The CDR3 DNA reads TGCGCCAGCAGCTTGGAAGGAGGGGGCTACGAGCAGTACTTC.

This clonotype was observed at least ten times. The chain couples TRBV10-3 to TRBJ2-1; 13 positions match TRBD2. The germline V gene encodes CDR1 ENHRY and CDR2 SYGVKD. CDR3 length equals 18 residues. With V trimmed by 2 bases and J by 1 base, 5 bases remained unmatched. This CDR3 reads CAISETGTSGTSYNEQFF. The CDR3 region has the DNA TGTGCCATCAGTGAGACCGGGACTAGCGGGACTTCCTACAATGAGCAGTTCTTC.

The table lists this clonotype with many counts. The V and J genes are TRBV2 and TRBJ1-1; D possibly corresponds to TRBD1 (5 bases). Germline loops: CDR1 SNHLY, CDR2 FYNNEI. V lost 2 bases to trimming and J lost 9 bases, with 10 bases between them. The CDR3 length is 12 residues. This CDR3 is CASSEPNRQAFF. DNA for the CDR3: TGTGCCAGCAGTGAACCGAACAGGCAAGCTTTCTTT.